The 24 T cell receptor beta chains presented below share a single source sample, sequenced in a study of OX40 agonist ivuxolimab in advanced cancers. Assay: immunoSEQ multiplex PCR; the TCRdb copy retains only in-frame clones and omits some. Among tens of thousands of clones, 80% to 95% were seen once, and the ten largest hold 0.45% to 0.55%. The starting material was CD4+ or CD8+ T cells sorted from blood, obtained in a trial of the OX40 agonist ivuxolimab. The receptors come from an adult with an advanced solid tumor such as melanoma, head and neck, liver or kidney cancer.

The chain employs TRBV7-2 and TRBJ2-2; 10 bases map to TRBD1. CDR3 length equals 16 residues. CDR1 is SGHTA and CDR2 is FQGNSA in the germline V gene. V shed 5 bases, J shed 8 bases, and the junction held 11 bases outside the gene matches. CDR3 loop: CASSRTTGGGTGELFF. The CDR3 coding sequence is TGTGCCAGCAGCAGAACGACAGGGGGCGGGACTGGGGAGCTGTTTTTT.

V is TRBV7-2 and J is TRBJ1-2; D unclear. The length of the CDR3 is 16 residues. The V gene's germline CDR1 is SGHTA and CDR2 FQGNSA. V was pared by 1 base and J by 0 bases, with 12 bases between. In nucleotides, the CDR3 is TGTGCCAGCAGCTTAGGCGGCACGGCAGCTAACTATGGCTACACCTTC. It codes for CASSLGGTAANYGYTF. The complete variable domain, with remaining parts taken from reference TRBV7-2 and TRBJ1-2, reads GAGVSQSPSNKVTEKGKDVELRCDPISGHTALYWYRQSLGQGLEFLIYFQGNSAPDKSGLPSDRFSAERTGGSVSTLTIQRTQQEDSAVYLCASSLGGTAANYGYTFGSGTRLTVV.

The V and J genes are TRBV14 and TRBJ1-1; 8 bases are a match to TRBD1. Losses at the gene ends were 6 bases for V and 4 bases for J; bases not matched to a gene: 7. The CDR3 consists of 14 residues. Germline assignment: CDR1 SGHDN and CDR2 FVKESK. The DNA for the CDR3 is TGTGCCAGCAGTCAACAGGGGGTCATCACTGAAGCTTTCTTT. Protein: CASSQQGVITEAFF.

The rearrangement links TRBV21-1 to TRBJ2-7; TRBD2, the D gene given by the table, was not confirmed from the DNA. TRBV21-1 is termed a pseudogene. This CDR3 has 14 residues. The CDR3 nucleotides read TGTGCCAGCAGCCAATCAAAGCCCCATCCCGAGCAGTACTTC. It encodes CASSQSKPHPEQYF.

J is TRBJ2-5 and V is TRBV10-3; 9 bases are a match to TRBD2. This CDR3 comprises 14 residues. With V trimmed by 6 bases and J by 1 base, 3 bases remained unmatched. CDR1 ENHRY and CDR2 SYGVKD come from the germline V gene. The CDR3 DNA reads as TGTGCCATCAGCCCAGCGGGGGGCCAAGAGACCCAGTACTTC. Its translation: CAISPAGGQETQYF.

Written as DNA, the CDR3 is TGTGCCAGCAGTATTAGCGGTAGGAATGAGCAGTTCTTC. As protein: CASSISGRNEQFF. V gene TRBV7-3 combines with J gene TRBJ2-1, with a tentative D call TRBD2 (6 bases). Germline-derived CDR1 and CDR2 are SGHTA and FQGTGA. The CDR3 runs 13 residues. The V end lost 6 bases, the J end lost 7 bases, and 13 bases lay between the germline ends.

In its sample, this clone was seen a few times. The chain has TRBV5-4 and TRBJ2-1; 10 nucleotides match TRBD2. CDR1 and CDR2 from the germline V gene are SGHNT and YYREEE (reference sequence). CDR3 length equals 19 residues. With 1 base clipped from V and 0 bases from J, the junction kept 10 bases outside the gene matches. The DNA of the CDR3 is TGTGCCAGCAGCTTGATTAGACTAGCGGGCCCCCACTCCTACAATGAGCAGTTCTTC. Translation gives CASSLIRLAGPHSYNEQFF.

CDR3 nucleotide sequence: TGCGCCAGCAGCTTGGCGGGGGTGAACACCGGGGAGCTGTTTTTT. Protein: CASSLAGVNTGELFF. The rearrangement uses TRBV5-1 and TRBJ2-2; tentatively, D is TRBD2 (6 bases). The CDR3 consists of 15 residues. Germline CDR1 is SGHRS and CDR2 is YFSETQ. The V end was cut by 0 bases, the J end by 1 base, with 7 bases between.

The chain joins TRBV7-3 to TRBJ1-1; maybe TRBD1 (5 bases). The CDR3 has 14 amino acids. The germline V gene has CDR1 SGHTA and CDR2 FQGTGA. Trimming took 3 bases from V and 3 from J, leaving 11 bases between them. DNA for the CDR3: TGTGCCAGCAGCTTCCGGACATCCGACACTGAAGCTTTCTTT. This gives the protein CASSFRTSDTEAFF.

The genes are TRBV29-1 and TRBJ2-3; 9 bases align to TRBD1. The CDR3 runs 14 residues. V lost 5 bases and J lost 2; bases outside the gene matches: 5. The germline gives CDR1 SQVTM, CDR2 ANQGSEA. CDR3 sequence: CSVQDRGPTDTQYF. In DNA, the CDR3 is TGCAGCGTTCAGGACAGGGGCCCCACAGATACGCAGTATTTT.

CDR3: CASSPRAKNIQYF. The CDR3 DNA follows: TGTGCCAGTAGCCCTCGGGCCAAAAACATTCAGTACTTC. The gene calls are TRBV19 and TRBJ2-4, with D hard to call. V lost 6 bases, J lost 1 base, and 7 bases lay in between. In germline, CDR1 is LNHDA, CDR2 SQIVND (reference sequence). The CDR3 loop spans 13 amino acids.

The chain carries TRBV25-1 and TRBJ1-1; D gene unclear. The CDR3 is 12 amino acids. V dropped 7 bases and J dropped 6 bases, with 12 bases sitting between them. The germline CDR1 and CDR2 sequences are MGHDK and SYGVNS. The CDR3 DNA follows: TGTGCCAGCATAGGCAGGTGGGCTGAAGCTTTCTTT. Translated, it gives CASIGRWAEAFF.

CDR3 protein: CASRSRGSEQYF. DNA of the CDR3: TGTGCCAGCAGGTCAAGGGGCAGCGAGCAGTACTTC. This rearrangement joins TRBV21-1 to TRBJ2-7; TRBD1 is taken as the D call from the table, unchecked against the DNA. TRBV21-1 constitutes a pseudogene. The length of the CDR3 is 12 residues.

The chain has TRBV2 and TRBJ2-7; D may be TRBD2 (6 bases). The CDR3 sequence is 14 residues long. The germline V and J ends were trimmed by 5 bases and 5 bases, with 16 bases remaining between them. Germline V lookup: CDR1 SNHLY, CDR2 FYNNEI. The CDR3 here is CASSTGTPVHEQYF. The DNA for the CDR3 is TGTGCCAGCAGTACCGGGACTCCCGTTCACGAGCAGTACTTC.

The chain couples TRBV30 to TRBJ1-6; 7 positions match TRBD1. The CDR3 spans 13 residues. Trimming at V came to 4 bases and at J to 10 bases, leaving 7 bases not matched to a gene. Germline V gene data show CDR1 as GTSNPN and CDR2 as SVGIG (reference sequence). This CDR3 is CAWNRQGHSPLHF. The CDR3 nucleotides are TGTGCCTGGAACAGACAGGGCCACTCACCCCTCCACTTT.

The gene calls are TRBV7-9 and TRBJ2-5; possible D gene TRBD1, 5 bases. Between the trimmed V and J ends, which lost 2 bases and 4 bases, there was a span of 14 bases. The CDR3 is 15 amino acids. CDR1 is SEHNR and CDR2 is FQNEAQ in the germline V gene (reference sequence). Here the CDR3 reads CASSLRARVGETQYF. CDR3 sequence (DNA): TGTGCCAGCAGCTTAAGGGCCAGGGTCGGAGAGACCCAGTACTTC.

This chain uses TRBV2 with TRBJ2-4; 10 bases line up with TRBD2. Looked up from germline, CDR1 is SNHLY and CDR2 is FYNNEI. Trimming took 10 bases from V and 7 from J; bases not matched to a gene: 10. The CDR3 spans 14 residues. The CDR3, as DNA: TGTGCCATCCATCTAGCGGGAGTTGGCAACATTCAGTACTTC. Residues: CAIHLAGVGNIQYF.

The chain couples TRBV10-3 to TRBJ2-5, with TRBD2 matching 12 bases. Trimming cost V 4 bases and J 5 bases; bases outside gene matches: 14. Per germline, CDR1 ENHRY and CDR2 SYGVKD. The CDR3 length is 18 residues. In nucleotides, the CDR3 is TGTGCCATCAGTGTGTCGGCGGCTAGCGGGAGGGCCGGGGAGACCCAGTACTTC. This translates into CAISVSAASGRAGETQYF.

The rearrangement links TRBV6-6 to TRBJ2-5, with D tentatively TRBD1 or TRBD2 (5 bases each). The J call may be wrong; the DNA end is better matched by TRBJ2-7. From germline, CDR1 is MNHNY and CDR2 SVGAGI (reference sequence). This CDR3 spans 15 amino acids. In DNA form, the CDR3 reads TGTGCCAGCAGTTACGCCGGGATTGGGGGATACGAGCAGTACTTC. Protein: CASSYAGIGGYEQYF.

The J gene is TRBJ2-7, the V gene TRBV7-9; D is perhaps TRBD2 (6 bases). This CDR3 contains 17 residues. V was clipped by 5 bases and J by 3 bases, with 23 bases between them. Germline assignment: CDR1 SEHNR and CDR2 FQNEAQ (reference sequence). The chain's CDR3 is CASSAVGGSELNYEQYF. The CDR3 DNA reads as TGTGCCAGCAGCGCCGTTGGGGGGTCTGAACTTAACTACGAGCAGTACTTC.

This clone was counted once. The rearrangement uses TRBV5-1 and TRBJ2-7, with a possible D match to TRBD1 (5 bases). Between the trimmed V and J ends, which lost 3 bases and 5 bases, there was a span of 18 bases. Germline-derived CDR1 and CDR2 are SGHRS and YFSETQ. The CDR3 runs 15 residues. This CDR3 is CASSSGQQLENEQYF. CDR3 sequence (DNA): TGCGCCAGCAGCTCCGGACAACAGCTAGAGAACGAGCAGTACTTC.

The chain has TRBV12-5 and TRBJ2-5; weak D call: TRBD2 (6 bases). V lost 4 bases and J lost 6, with 12 bases in between. The CDR3 runs 13 residues. Germline values: CDR1 LGHNT, CDR2 FRNRAP. CDR3 nucleotide sequence: TGTGCTAGTGGTTCCGGGAGCGGAAAGACCCAGTACTTC. Protein sequence: CASGSGSGKTQYF.

This sequence joins TRBV30 and TRBJ2-3, with D possibly matching TRBD1 (5 bases). There are 13 residues in the CDR3. The V end was cut by 2 bases, the J end by 4 bases, with 10 bases between. Germline CDR1 and CDR2: GTSNPN and SVGIG (reference sequence). CDR3 bases: TGTGCCTGGAGTAGCAGGGTAGCAGATACGCAGTATTTT. This gives the protein CAWSSRVADTQYF.

The rearrangement uses TRBV5-6 and TRBJ1-3; a possible D gene is TRBD1 (5 bases). The V end lost 4 bases, the J end lost 4 bases, and 9 bases lay between the germline ends. Germline V gives CDR1 SGHDT, CDR2 YYEEEE. The CDR3 sequence is 13 residues long. CDR3 bases: TGTGCCAGCAGCCGGAGGGGCGGAAACACCATATATTTT. This gives the protein CASSRRGGNTIYF.